This paragraph covers one T cell receptor beta chain sequence. This specimen belongs to a study of technical replicates of blood from a handful of donors. Repertoires were generated with immunoSEQ multiplex PCR, while TCRdb's copy carries only in-frame clones and drops some. The sample has approximately 85,000 clones; about 94% are singletons. This CDR3 contains 15 residues. Germline V lookup: CDR1 MDHEN, CDR2 SYDVKM. Trimming took off 7 bases at V and 2 bases at J, with 12 bases between the two ends. The sequencing input was T cells isolated from PBMCs. V is TRBV28 and J is TRBJ2-6, with TRBD1 as a possible D gene (6 bases). This sequence originates from a human donor in good health. The chain's CDR3 is CASTGQSPGANVLTF. DNA for the CDR3: TGTGCCAGCACGGGACAATCTCCTGGGGCCAACGTCCTGACTTTC.